Shown below are 6 T cell receptor beta chains from a single sample sequenced in a study of blood T cell repertoires in COVID-19. TCRdb keeps only in-frame clones here, not all; method: immunoSEQ multiplex PCR. Of about 240,000 clones in the sample, around 86% were seen once. Sequences were obtained from peripheral blood. The source of these receptors is a woman aged 25 to 39 who had recovered from COVID-19.

V gene TRBV2 combines with J gene TRBJ2-3, with 7 bases identical to TRBD2. The V and J ends lost 1 base and 5 bases, in that order; junction bases with no gene match: 3. CDR1 and CDR2 (germline): SNHLY, FYNNEI. This CDR3 is 14 amino acids long. The CDR3 region has the DNA TGTGCCAGCAGTGAAGGACTAGCAATAGATACGCAGTATTTT. This encodes CASSEGLAIDTQYF. Full variable domain (outside the CDR3, taken from reference TRBV2 and TRBJ2-3): EPEVTQTPSHQVTQMGQEVILRCVPISNHLYFYWYRQILGQKVEFLVSFYNNEISEKSEIFDDQFSVERPDGSNFTLKIRSTKLEDSAMYFCASSEGLAIDTQYFGPGTRLTVL.

V and J are TRBV7-9 and TRBJ1-2; possible D gene TRBD1, 5 bases. CDR1 and CDR2 from the germline V gene are SEHNR and FQNEAQ (reference sequence). V dropped 4 bases and J dropped 4 bases, with 7 bases sitting between them. The CDR3 extends over 12 amino acids. CDR3 in DNA: TGTGCCAGCAGCTCGGACATCTATGGCTACACCTTC. Translated, it gives CASSSDIYGYTF.

This chain links TRBV4-1 with TRBJ1-2; D gene uncertain. Germline V CDR1 and CDR2: MGHRA, YSYEKL. The CDR3 is made up of 12 amino acids. The V and J ends lost 0 bases and 14 bases respectively, with 13 bases between them. The DNA of the CDR3 is TGCGCCAGCAGCCAAGATCGAAGTAGGGAGACCTTC. Its translation: CASSQDRSRETF.

This sequence joins TRBV6-5 and TRBJ1-1, with D maybe TRBD1 (5 bases). Germline V gives CDR1 MNHEY, CDR2 SVGAGI. This CDR3 has 15 residues. The V end lost 0 bases, the J end lost 3 bases, and 11 bases lay between the germline ends. The CDR3 reads CASSYSRGGDTEAFF. The CDR3 DNA reads as TGTGCCAGCAGTTACTCGAGGGGAGGGGACACTGAAGCTTTCTTT.

This chain joins TRBV4-1 and TRBJ2-1; TRBD2 aligns across 11 bases. This CDR3 contains 15 residues. Germline CDR1 reads MGHRA; CDR2 reads YSYEKL. Trimming cost V 1 base and J 7 bases; bases outside gene matches: 3. CDR3 sequence (DNA): TGCGCCAGCAGCCAAGTAGCGGGGGGGCCAAATGAGCAGTTCTTC. Translated: CASSQVAGGPNEQFF.

The V and J genes are TRBV21-1 and TRBJ2-5; the table's D call of TRBD2 was not tested on the DNA. TRBV21-1 is noted as a pseudogene. The CDR3 length is 14 residues. As DNA, the CDR3 is TGTGCCAGGGGACTAGCGGGGGGGCGAGAGACCCAGTACTTC. Its protein product is CARGLAGGRETQYF.